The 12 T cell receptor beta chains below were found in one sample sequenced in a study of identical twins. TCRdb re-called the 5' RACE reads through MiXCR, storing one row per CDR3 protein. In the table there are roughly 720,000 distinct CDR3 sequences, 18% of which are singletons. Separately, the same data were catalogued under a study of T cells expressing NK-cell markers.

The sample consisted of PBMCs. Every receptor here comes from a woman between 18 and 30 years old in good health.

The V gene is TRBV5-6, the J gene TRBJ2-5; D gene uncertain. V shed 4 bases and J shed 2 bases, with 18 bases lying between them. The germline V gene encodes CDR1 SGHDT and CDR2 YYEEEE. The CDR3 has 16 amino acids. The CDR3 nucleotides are TGTGCCAGCAGCGTGATGACTGGACCGTATCAAGAGACCCAGTACTTC. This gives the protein CASSVMTGPYQETQYF.

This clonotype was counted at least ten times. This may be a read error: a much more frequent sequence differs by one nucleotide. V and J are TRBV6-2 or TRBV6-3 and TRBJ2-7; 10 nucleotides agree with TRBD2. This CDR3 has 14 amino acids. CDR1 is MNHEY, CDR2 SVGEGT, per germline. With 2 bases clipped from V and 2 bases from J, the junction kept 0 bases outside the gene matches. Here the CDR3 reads CASSYGTSAYEQYF. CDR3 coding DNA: TGTGCCAGCAGTTACGGGACTAGCGCCTACGAGCAGTACTTC.

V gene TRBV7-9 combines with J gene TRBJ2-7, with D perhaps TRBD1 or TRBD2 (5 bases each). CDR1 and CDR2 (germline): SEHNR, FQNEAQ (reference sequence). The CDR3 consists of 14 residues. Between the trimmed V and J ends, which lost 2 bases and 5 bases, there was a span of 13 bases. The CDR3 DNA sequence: TGTGCCAGCAGCTTAATTGGGGGTCCCAACGAGCAGTACTTC. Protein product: CASSLIGGPNEQYF.

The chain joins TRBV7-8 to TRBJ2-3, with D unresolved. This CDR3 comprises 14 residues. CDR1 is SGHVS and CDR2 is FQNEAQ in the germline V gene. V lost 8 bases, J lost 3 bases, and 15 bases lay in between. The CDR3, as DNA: TGTGCCAGCGCCTCTGAGAGGTGGACAGATACGCAGTATTTT. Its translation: CASASERWTDTQYF. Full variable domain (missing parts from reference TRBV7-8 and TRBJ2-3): GAGVSQSPRYKVAKRGQDVALRCDPISGHVSLFWYQQALGQGPEFLTYFQNEAQLDKSGLPSDRFFAERPEGSVSTLKIQRTQQEDSAVYLCASASERWTDTQYFGPGTRLTVL.

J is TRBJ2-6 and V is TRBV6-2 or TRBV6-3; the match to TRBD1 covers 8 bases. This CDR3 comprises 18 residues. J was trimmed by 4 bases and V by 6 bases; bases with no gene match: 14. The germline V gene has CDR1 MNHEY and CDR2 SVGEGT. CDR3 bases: TGTGCCAGCAGCCCCAGGGGACAGGATTCGCCCGGGGCCAACGTCCTGACTTTC. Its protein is CASSPRGQDSPGANVLTF.

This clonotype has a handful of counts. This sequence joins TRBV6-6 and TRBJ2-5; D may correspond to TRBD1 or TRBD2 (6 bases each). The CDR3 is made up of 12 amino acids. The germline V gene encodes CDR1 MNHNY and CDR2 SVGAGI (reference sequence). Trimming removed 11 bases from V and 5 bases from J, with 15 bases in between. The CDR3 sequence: CAVTRGHETQYF. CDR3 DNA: TGTGCCGTGACCCGGGGGCACGAGACCCAGTACTTC.

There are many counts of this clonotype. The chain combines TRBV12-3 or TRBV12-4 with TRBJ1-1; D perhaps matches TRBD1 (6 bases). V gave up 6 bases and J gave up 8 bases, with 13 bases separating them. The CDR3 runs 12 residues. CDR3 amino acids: CASSSNDREAFF. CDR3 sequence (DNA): TGTGCCAGCAGCAGCAACGACAGGGAAGCTTTCTTT.

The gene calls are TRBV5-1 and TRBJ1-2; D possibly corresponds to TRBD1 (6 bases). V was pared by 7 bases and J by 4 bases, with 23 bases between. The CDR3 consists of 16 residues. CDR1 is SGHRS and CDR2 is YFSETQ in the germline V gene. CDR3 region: CASVGGRIPSSYGYTF. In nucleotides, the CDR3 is TGCGCCAGCGTCGGGGGCAGGATTCCTTCTTCCTATGGCTACACCTTC.

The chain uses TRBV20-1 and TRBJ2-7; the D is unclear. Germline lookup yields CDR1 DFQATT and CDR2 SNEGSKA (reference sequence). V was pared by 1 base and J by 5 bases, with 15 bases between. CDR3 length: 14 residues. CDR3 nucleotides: TGCAGTGCTAGAGTTTATGGGCGTTGGAACGAGCAGTACTTC. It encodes CSARVYGRWNEQYF.

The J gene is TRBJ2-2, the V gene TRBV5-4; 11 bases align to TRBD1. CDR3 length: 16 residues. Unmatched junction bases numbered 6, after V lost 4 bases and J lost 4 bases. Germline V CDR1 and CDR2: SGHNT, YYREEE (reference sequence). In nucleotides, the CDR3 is TGTGCCAGCAGCCTCCCCGGGACAGGGGGCACCGGGGAGCTGTTTTTT. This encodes CASSLPGTGGTGELFF.

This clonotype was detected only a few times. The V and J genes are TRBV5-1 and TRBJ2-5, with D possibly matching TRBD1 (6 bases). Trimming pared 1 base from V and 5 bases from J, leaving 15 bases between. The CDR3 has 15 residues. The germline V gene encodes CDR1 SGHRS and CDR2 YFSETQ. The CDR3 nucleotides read TGCGCCAGCAGCTTGTCTATGGGAACAGGGGAGACCCAGTACTTC. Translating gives CASSLSMGTGETQYF. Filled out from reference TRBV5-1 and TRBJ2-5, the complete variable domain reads KAGVTQTPRYLIKTRGQQVTLSCSPISGHRSVSWYQQTPGQGLQFLFEYFSETQRNKGNFPGRFSGRQFSNSRSEMNVSTLELGDSALYLCASSLSMGTGETQYFGPGTRLLVL.

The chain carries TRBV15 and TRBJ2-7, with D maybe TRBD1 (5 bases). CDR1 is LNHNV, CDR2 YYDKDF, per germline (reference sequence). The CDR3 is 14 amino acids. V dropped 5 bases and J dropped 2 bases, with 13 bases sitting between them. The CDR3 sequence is CATSHDSRAYEQYF. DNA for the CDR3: TGTGCCACCAGCCATGACAGCAGAGCCTACGAGCAGTACTTC.